Listed below are T cell receptor beta chains from one sample, sequenced in a study of blood T cell repertoires in COVID-19. TCRdb's table, derived via immunoSEQ multiplex PCR, lists solely in-frame clones and lacks some. In the table there are some 300,000 clones, 85% to 90% of which are singletons. Sequencing was done on a sample of PBMCs or T cells enriched from blood (not recorded which). The receptors were gathered from a young man who had recovered from COVID-19. The CDR3 runs from the conserved cysteine through the conserved F or W. D genes are given only for firm matches.

j_gene: TRBJ1-2; v_gene: TRBV7-9; d_gene: TRBD1; CDR3aa: CASSPRQGPGDGYTF
j_gene: TRBJ2-7; v_gene: TRBV5-5; d_gene: -; CDR3aa: CASSSGQTYEQYF
j_gene: TRBJ1-4; v_gene: TRBV5-6; d_gene: -; CDR3aa: CASTLGGATNEKLFF
j_gene: TRBJ1-2; v_gene: TRBV10-3; d_gene: -; CDR3aa: CAISESKGGGSYTF
j_gene: TRBJ1-5; v_gene: TRBV7-9; d_gene: TRBD1; CDR3aa: CASSSSGGGNQPQHF
j_gene: TRBJ1-4; v_gene: TRBV10-3; d_gene: -; CDR3aa: CAIKPGQGAEKLFF
j_gene: TRBJ1-2; v_gene: TRBV3-1/TRBV3-2; d_gene: -; CDR3aa: CASSQAGRGRDYGYTF
j_gene: TRBJ1-5; v_gene: TRBV6-1; d_gene: -; CDR3aa: CASSDLTNQPQHF
j_gene: TRBJ2-1; v_gene: TRBV6-4; d_gene: TRBD2; CDR3aa: CASSDSAGAVFNEQFF
j_gene: TRBJ1-1; v_gene: TRBV7-9; d_gene: -; CDR3aa: CASSTPGTEAFF
j_gene: TRBJ2-2; v_gene: TRBV10-2; d_gene: -; CDR3aa: CASTAGVSSTGELFF
j_gene: TRBJ2-3; v_gene: TRBV12-3/TRBV12-4; d_gene: -; CDR3aa: CASTPGRDTQYF
j_gene: TRBJ2-7; v_gene: TRBV19; d_gene: -; CDR3aa: CASEKTGSREQYF
j_gene: TRBJ2-1; v_gene: TRBV19; d_gene: -; CDR3aa: CASSPSGVAYNEQFF
j_gene: TRBJ2-7; v_gene: TRBV5-5; d_gene: TRBD1; CDR3aa: CASSLEQGRGEQYF
j_gene: TRBJ1-2; v_gene: TRBV7-2; d_gene: TRBD1; CDR3aa: CASSLMRRRGVSYGFYTF
j_gene: TRBJ1-5; v_gene: TRBV24-1; d_gene: TRBD1; CDR3aa: CATSDRAGGVQPQHF
j_gene: TRBJ2-2; v_gene: TRBV6-5; d_gene: -; CDR3aa: CASSSRGGVRTGELFF
j_gene: TRBJ2-7; v_gene: TRBV5-1; d_gene: TRBD1; CDR3aa: CASSVGTGPYEQYF
j_gene: TRBJ2-7; v_gene: TRBV5-4; d_gene: TRBD1; CDR3aa: CASSLESGGYEQYF
j_gene: TRBJ2-1; v_gene: TRBV7-6; d_gene: TRBD2; CDR3aa: CASSLVGGDPSEQFF
j_gene: TRBJ2-7; v_gene: TRBV7-2; d_gene: TRBD2; CDR3aa: CASSLGIIGLAGGYEQYF
j_gene: TRBJ2-7; v_gene: TRBV6-7; d_gene: TRBD1; CDR3aa: CASSYSPGQGLVCGEFYEQYF
j_gene: TRBJ2-3; v_gene: TRBV30; d_gene: TRBD1; CDR3aa: CACNTGGATDTQYF
j_gene: TRBJ1-2; v_gene: TRBV18; d_gene: -; CDR3aa: CASSPGGSGYTF
j_gene: TRBJ2-1; v_gene: TRBV19; d_gene: -; CDR3aa: CASSITGPSMEQFF
j_gene: TRBJ1-2; v_gene: TRBV28; d_gene: -; CDR3aa: CASSLEGGLYGYTF
j_gene: TRBJ2-7; v_gene: TRBV2; d_gene: -; CDR3aa: CASYRADSYEQYF
j_gene: TRBJ1-4; v_gene: TRBV3-1/TRBV3-2; d_gene: TRBD1; CDR3aa: CASSRTGQGHEKLFF
j_gene: TRBJ2-5; v_gene: TRBV2; d_gene: TRBD2; CDR3aa: CASIWTRGGKETQYF
j_gene: TRBJ1-2; v_gene: TRBV24-1; d_gene: -; CDR3aa: CATSEATGYDGYTF
j_gene: TRBJ1-2; v_gene: TRBV9; d_gene: -; CDR3aa: CASRDDSYGYTF
j_gene: TRBJ2-1; v_gene: TRBV6-1; d_gene: -; CDR3aa: CASSEAHGRSYNEQFF
j_gene: TRBJ2-7; v_gene: TRBV28; d_gene: -; CDR3aa: CASSFSGRGAITEQYF
j_gene: TRBJ2-2; v_gene: TRBV7-9; d_gene: -; CDR3aa: CASSLGLSTGELFF